This record looks at one T cell receptor (beta chain) sequence and its context. Every donor contributed roughly 10 milliliters of peripheral blood by blood draw. Whenever a sample was processed, at least 6 million PBMCs were isolated. Every sample gave at least 5.5 micrograms of total RNA when it was extracted. Unmatched junction bases numbered 9, after V lost 7 bases and J lost 0 bases. This CDR3 comprises 17 residues. This entry belongs to a study of blood T cells in healthy people across ages. A second roughly 6 to 11 cycle PCR used barcoded and J-beta primers. TCRdb passed the 5' RACE reads through MiXCR, listing each CDR3 protein once. The sample shows under 750,000 distinct CDR3 sequences, 40% to 55% of them seen only once.

Material: blood. The origin of this receptor is an older man in good health. The V call is TRBV12-3 or TRBV12-4, the J call TRBJ2-6; 7 nucleotides match TRBD1. DNA of the CDR3: TGTGCCAGCAAACTCCGGGACAGCCTCTCTGGGGCCAACGTCCTGACTTTC. Translation: CASKLRDSLSGANVLTF.